These 14 T cell receptor beta chains were all obtained from the same sample, sequenced in a study of blood T cell repertoires in COVID-19. Clones were sequenced by immunoSEQ multiplex PCR, and TCRdb holds only the in-frame ones, with some missing. The data show 250,000 to 350,000 clones, roughly 89% seen once. Sequencing was done on a sample of PBMCs or T cells enriched from blood (not recorded which). The source of these receptors is a woman aged 18-35 years who had recovered from COVID-19.

This chain uses TRBV5-1 with TRBJ1-3; D is unclear. This CDR3 spans 13 amino acids. Trimming cost V 5 bases and J 2 bases, with 8 bases left between them. Germline-derived CDR1 and CDR2 are SGHRS and YFSETQ. The CDR3 DNA reads as TGCGCCAGCAGGCCGGGTACTGGAAACACCATATATTTT. Residues: CASRPGTGNTIYF.

The genes are TRBV5-1 and TRBJ2-2; 9 bases map to TRBD1. The CDR3 runs to 16 residues. The germline V gene encodes CDR1 SGHRS and CDR2 YFSETQ. The V and J ends lost 5 bases and 6 bases, in that order; junction bases with no gene match: 11. The CDR3 DNA sequence: TGCGCCAGCAGTTTCCCGGGACAGGGTGGCCCCGGGGAGCTGTTTTTT. As protein: CASSFPGQGGPGELFF.

This chain links TRBV5-1 with TRBJ1-2, with D perhaps matching TRBD1 (6 bases). The CDR3 covers 16 residues. CDR1 is SGHRS and CDR2 is YFSETQ in the germline V gene. Between the trimmed V and J ends, which lost 0 bases and 2 bases, there was a span of 14 bases. The CDR3 reads CASSLVPGGANYGYTF. CDR3 DNA: TGCGCCAGCAGCTTGGTGCCGGGGGGCGCAAACTATGGCTACACCTTC.

V is TRBV6-4 and J is TRBJ2-3, with TRBD2 matching 8 bases. Germline-derived CDR1 and CDR2 are MRHNA and SNTAGT. The V and J ends lost 0 bases and 3 bases, in that order; junction bases with no gene match: 8. The CDR3 sequence is 17 residues long. CDR3 bases: TGTGCCAGCAGTGACTCTCCGGGGGCGGGAGGTACAGATACGCAGTATTTT. As protein: CASSDSPGAGGTDTQYF.

V is TRBV28 and J is TRBJ2-3; the match to TRBD2 covers 10 bases. With V trimmed by 4 bases and J by 2 bases, 12 bases remained unmatched. Germline values: CDR1 MDHEN, CDR2 SYDVKM. CDR3 length equals 18 residues. CDR3 sequence: CASSYPRSGRAPTDTQYF. CDR3 coding DNA: TGTGCCAGCAGTTATCCTAGAAGCGGGAGGGCACCCACAGATACGCAGTATTTT.

V gene TRBV12-3 or TRBV12-4 combines with J gene TRBJ1-6; TRBD1 aligns across 10 bases. This CDR3 has 13 residues. V shed 8 bases and J 7 bases; nucleotides not matched to a gene: 2. The CDR3 region has the DNA TGTGCCAGCGGGGACAGGGGAAATTCACCCCTCCACTTT. Amino acids: CASGDRGNSPLHF.

J is TRBJ2-2 and V is TRBV14; the match to TRBD1 covers 7 bases. Germline CDR1 is SGHDN and CDR2 is FVKESK. V trimming: 2 bases; J trimming: 4 bases; junction bases outside the gene matches: 4. This CDR3 spans 15 amino acids. CDR3 residues: CASSQMGQFTGELFF. DNA for the CDR3: TGTGCCAGCAGCCAAATGGGACAGTTCACCGGGGAGCTGTTTTTT.

The chain has TRBV28 and TRBJ1-1; TRBD1 agrees at 9 bases. V dropped 10 bases and J dropped 1; count of bases not matched to a gene: 7. Germline CDR1 reads MDHEN; CDR2 reads SYDVKM. This CDR3 contains 14 residues. CDR3 bases: TGTGCCATCCAACAGGGGGCCCAGAACACTGAAGCTTTCTTT. This sequence encodes CAIQQGAQNTEAFF. The full variable domain, with the rest looked up from reference TRBV28 and TRBJ1-1, is DVKVTQSSRYLVKRTGEKVFLECVQDMDHENMFWYRQDPGLGLRLIYFSYDVKMKEKGDIPEGYSVSREKKERFSLILESASTNQTSMYLCAIQQGAQNTEAFFGQGTRLTVV.

The chain employs TRBV27 and TRBJ2-1, with TRBD1 matching over 8 bases. The CDR3 is 16 amino acids. The germline CDR1 and CDR2 sequences are MNHEY and SMNVEV (reference sequence). V shed 7 bases, J shed 5 bases, and the junction held 13 bases outside the gene matches. Here the CDR3 DNA reads TGTGCCAGCACCTCGATTTACAGGGGGTCCCACAATGAGCAGTTCTTC. Its translation: CASTSIYRGSHNEQFF.

This chain joins TRBV5-4 and TRBJ2-7, with D possibly being TRBD1 (5 bases). Between the trimmed V and J ends, which lost 0 bases and 2 bases, there was a span of 6 bases. CDR1 SGHNT and CDR2 YYREEE come from the germline V gene (reference sequence). CDR3 size: 13 residues. The CDR3 here is CASSLETAYEQYF. CDR3 in DNA: TGTGCCAGCAGCTTGGAGACAGCCTACGAGCAGTACTTC.

The chain joins TRBV28 to TRBJ1-1; 8 bases are shared with TRBD1. The germline gives CDR1 MDHEN, CDR2 SYDVKM. This CDR3 spans 14 amino acids. With 6 bases clipped from V and 6 bases from J, the junction kept 9 bases outside the gene matches. The CDR3 region has the DNA TGTGCCAGCAGAGTCACAGGGGGGCGACCTGAAGCTTTCTTT. Translated, it gives CASRVTGGRPEAFF.

The V gene is TRBV4-2, the J gene TRBJ2-1, with TRBD2 identical over 7 bases. CDR1 is LGHNA and CDR2 is YNFKEQ in the germline V gene. The CDR3 length is 17 residues. Trimming removed 4 bases from V and 7 bases from J; junction bases left unmatched: 16. CDR3 loop: CASSLYGGSIGWNEQFF. The CDR3 DNA is TGTGCCAGCAGCCTCTACGGCGGGAGTATAGGGTGGAATGAGCAGTTCTTC.

The chain is built from TRBV7-9 and TRBJ2-5; TRBD2 is a possible D gene (6 bases). V lost 0 bases, J lost 4 bases, and 12 bases lay in between. CDR1 and CDR2 (germline): SEHNR, FQNEAQ (reference sequence). CDR3 size: 15 residues. CDR3 bases: TGTGCCAGCAGCTTAGCGGGGGTACTAGCAGAGACCCAGTACTTC. Its protein product is CASSLAGVLAETQYF.

This clone occurred a few times. This sequence joins TRBV4-3 and TRBJ1-3, with D uncertain. The CDR3 is 13 residues long. Trimming took 1 base from V and 12 from J, leaving 13 bases between them. The germline CDR1 and CDR2 sequences are LGHNA and YSLEER. The CDR3 reads CASSQVFGGNIYF. CDR3 nucleotide sequence: TGCGCCAGCAGCCAAGTTTTCGGAGGGAACATATATTTT.